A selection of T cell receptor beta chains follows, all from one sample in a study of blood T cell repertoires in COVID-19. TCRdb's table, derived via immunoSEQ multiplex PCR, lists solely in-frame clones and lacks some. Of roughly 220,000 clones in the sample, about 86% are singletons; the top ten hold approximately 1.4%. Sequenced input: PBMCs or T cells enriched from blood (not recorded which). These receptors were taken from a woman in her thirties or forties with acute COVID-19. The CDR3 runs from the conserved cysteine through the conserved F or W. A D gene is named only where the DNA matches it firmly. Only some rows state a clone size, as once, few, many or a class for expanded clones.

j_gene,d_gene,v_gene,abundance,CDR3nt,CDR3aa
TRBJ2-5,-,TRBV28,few,TGTGCCAGCAGTGGAGGGGTCCACCAAGAGACCCAGTACTTC,CASSGGVHQETQYF
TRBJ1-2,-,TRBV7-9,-,TGTGCCAGCAGCTTAGGAGCTAGCGGCTACACCTTC,CASSLGASGYTF
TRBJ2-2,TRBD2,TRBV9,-,TGTGCCAGCAGCGCCACCCTACTAGCGGGGAATCCCGGGGAGCTGTTTTTT,CASSATLLAGNPGELFF
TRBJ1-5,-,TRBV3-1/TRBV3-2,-,TGTGCCAGCAGCCAATCCAGGGAGGAGCCCCAGCATTTT,CASSQSREEPQHF
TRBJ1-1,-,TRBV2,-,TGTGCCAGCAGTGAGCGACAGACCATGAACACTGAAGCTTTCTTT,CASSERQTMNTEAFF
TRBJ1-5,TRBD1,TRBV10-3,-,TGTGCCATCAGTGAGAGGGGACAGGGTCGGGGGTCCCAGCATTTT,CAISERGQGRGSQHF
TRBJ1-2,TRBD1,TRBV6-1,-,TGTGCCAGCAGTGAGGACAGGACTGCCTCGAAATACACCTTC,CASSEDRTASKYTF
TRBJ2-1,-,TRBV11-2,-,TGTGCCAGCAGCTTAGCGGGGGGCCCAAGGGGACTTGAGCAGTTCTTC,CASSLAGGPRGLEQFF
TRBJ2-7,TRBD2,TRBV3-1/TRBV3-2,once,TGTGCCAGCAGCCAGGGGACTACCTACGAGCAGTACTTC,CASSQGTTYEQYF
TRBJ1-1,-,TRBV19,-,TGTGCCAGTAGTATAAGACAGACGAACACTGAAGCTTTCTTT,CASSIRQTNTEAFF